Included here is one T cell receptor (beta chain) sequence, with context. Its antigen is unknown. No quality values exist for individual bases; no much larger clone is one base distant. Relative to germline, V is missing 1 base and J is missing 1 base, with 5 bases of the junction outside any gene match. Sequences SGHKS (CDR1) and YYEKEE (CDR2) are obtained from the germline V gene (reference sequence). Inclusive of the bounding cysteine and phenylalanine, the CDR3 is 15 residues long. Only the CDR3 DNA stays, 45 bases, in frame from base 1. The time point tag for this specimen amounts to: baseline before first vaccination. The vaccinee samples were drawn from two UK trials, COV001 and COV002, one of which was a single-blind randomized controlled phase 2/3 trial testing AZD1222 (ChAdOx1 nCoV-19) in healthy adults. For TCRbeta chain sequencing, PBMC samples from trial participants were taken at day 0 and at day 28 after the second dose.

The sample comes from a study of T cell responses to AZD1222 COVID-19 vaccine (dated by TCRdb to the early 2020s). Study-wide context: AZD1222 recipients with second doses at about 4 weeks or about 12 weeks were pooled, because spike-specific TCR depth and breadth did not differ between schedules. A total of approximately 240 trial participants underwent TCR sequencing, of whom 207 had received two doses of AZD1222 and some 25 had received two doses of the MenACWY control vaccine. Enrollment into the trials was organized by age into subgroups of 18-55, 56-69 and 70-plus years, and those subgroups contained roughly 150, 30 and 60 TCR-sequenced participants, respectively.

The research as a whole found: Because no day 14 peak-response samples were available, the repertoires could be characterized only after the peak T cell response. The vaccine-associated CD4 TCRs covered the entire spike protein, and the dominant responses fell in regions 160-218 and 743-854. Participants were mostly white British and included more females than males, and it was suggested by the authors that clonal diversity may have been underestimated. A significant rise in spike-specific TCR breadth and depth was observed after two AZD1222 doses relative to day 0 and relative to MenACWY recipients. Conclusions about previously exposed vaccinees were limited because only a handful of AZD1222 recipients were SARS-CoV-2 seropositive at baseline. Reportedly, close to half of the unique spike-specific TCRs recognized epitopes lying outside the regions that are mutated in the B.1.351 and B.1.1.7 variants. In the small 56-69-year group, the increase in depth fell short of significance, most likely because of low power.

The CDR3 regions of human TCRbeta chains were analyzed by immunosequencing. In the paper's pipeline: Repertoire TCRs were checked for matches against a reference library of SARS-CoV-2-specific TCRs that had been generated using the MIRA antigen-specificity platform. Breadth was defined as the fraction of unique TCRs that were SARS-CoV-2-associated. Depth was defined as the fraction of total T cells that were SARS-CoV-2-associated. Using the MIRA data, every spike-specific TCR was mapped to the spike region that the TCR reacted to and assigned to either a CD4 or a CD8 class. Log10-transformed breadth and depth values were compared by one-way ANOVA with Sidak's multiple comparisons tests. TCRdb obtained this table from immuneACCESS and retained in-frame rearrangements with V and J assigned. These tables miss some clones; where compared with another copy, unresolved V genes account for less than half of the shortfall, and the remainder is unexplained. V, J and clone size are taken as reported in that table, and D and trimming were inferred from the DNA itself. The table for this sample lists roughly 150,000 clones; about 91% of them were counted only once. 1.5% to 2% of the sample rests with the top ten.

The V gene is TRBV5-5 and the J gene is TRBJ2-7; TRBD1 matches 7 bases in the middle. This receptor was identified in an adult in good health. The sample consisted of peripheral blood, taken on day 0 of AZD1222 vaccination. This receptor has the CDR3 CASSLSKGASYEQYF. The sequence in DNA is TGTGCCAGCAGCTTGTCGAAGGGGGCATCCTACGAGCAGTACTTC.